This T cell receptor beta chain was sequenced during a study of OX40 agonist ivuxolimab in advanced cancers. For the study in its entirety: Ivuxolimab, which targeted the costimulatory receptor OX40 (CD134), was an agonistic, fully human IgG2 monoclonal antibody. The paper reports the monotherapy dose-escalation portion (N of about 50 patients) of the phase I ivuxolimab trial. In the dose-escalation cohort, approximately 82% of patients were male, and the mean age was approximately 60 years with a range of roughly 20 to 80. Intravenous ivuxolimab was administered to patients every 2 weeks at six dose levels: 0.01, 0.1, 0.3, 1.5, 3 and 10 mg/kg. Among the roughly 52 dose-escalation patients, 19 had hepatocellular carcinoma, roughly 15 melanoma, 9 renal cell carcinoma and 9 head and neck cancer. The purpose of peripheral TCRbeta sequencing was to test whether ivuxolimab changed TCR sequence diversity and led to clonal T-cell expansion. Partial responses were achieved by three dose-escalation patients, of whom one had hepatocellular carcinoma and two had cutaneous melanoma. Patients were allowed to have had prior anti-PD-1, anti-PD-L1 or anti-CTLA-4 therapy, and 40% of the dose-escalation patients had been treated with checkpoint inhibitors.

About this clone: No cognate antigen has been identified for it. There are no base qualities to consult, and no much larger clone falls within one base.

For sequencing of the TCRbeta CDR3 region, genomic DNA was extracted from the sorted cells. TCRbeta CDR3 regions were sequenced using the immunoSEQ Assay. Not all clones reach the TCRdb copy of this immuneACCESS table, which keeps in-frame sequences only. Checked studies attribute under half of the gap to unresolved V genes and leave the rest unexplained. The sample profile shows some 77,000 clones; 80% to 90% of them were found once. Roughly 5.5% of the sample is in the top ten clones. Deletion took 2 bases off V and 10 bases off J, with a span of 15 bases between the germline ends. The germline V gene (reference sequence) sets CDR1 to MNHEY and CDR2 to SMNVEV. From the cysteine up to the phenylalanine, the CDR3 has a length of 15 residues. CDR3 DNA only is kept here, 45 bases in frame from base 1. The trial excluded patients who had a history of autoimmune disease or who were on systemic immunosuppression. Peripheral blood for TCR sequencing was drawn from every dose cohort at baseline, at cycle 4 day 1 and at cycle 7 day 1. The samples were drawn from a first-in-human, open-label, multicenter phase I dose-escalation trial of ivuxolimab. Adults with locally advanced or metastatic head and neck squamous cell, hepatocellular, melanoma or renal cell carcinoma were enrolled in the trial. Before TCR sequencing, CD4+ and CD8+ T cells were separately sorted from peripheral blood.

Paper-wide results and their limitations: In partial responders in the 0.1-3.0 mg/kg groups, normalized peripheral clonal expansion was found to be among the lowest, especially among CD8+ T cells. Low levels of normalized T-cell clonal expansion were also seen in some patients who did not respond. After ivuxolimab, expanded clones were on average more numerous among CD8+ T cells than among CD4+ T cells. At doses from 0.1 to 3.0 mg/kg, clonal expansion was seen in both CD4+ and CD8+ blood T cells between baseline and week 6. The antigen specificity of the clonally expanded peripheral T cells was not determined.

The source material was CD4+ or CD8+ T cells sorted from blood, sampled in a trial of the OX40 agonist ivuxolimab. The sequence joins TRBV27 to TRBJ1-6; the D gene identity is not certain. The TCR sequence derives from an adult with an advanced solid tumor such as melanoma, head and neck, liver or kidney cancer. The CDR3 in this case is CASSLKPGLGSPLHF. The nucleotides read TGTGCCAGCAGTTTAAAGCCGGGGTTAGGATCACCCCTCCACTTT.